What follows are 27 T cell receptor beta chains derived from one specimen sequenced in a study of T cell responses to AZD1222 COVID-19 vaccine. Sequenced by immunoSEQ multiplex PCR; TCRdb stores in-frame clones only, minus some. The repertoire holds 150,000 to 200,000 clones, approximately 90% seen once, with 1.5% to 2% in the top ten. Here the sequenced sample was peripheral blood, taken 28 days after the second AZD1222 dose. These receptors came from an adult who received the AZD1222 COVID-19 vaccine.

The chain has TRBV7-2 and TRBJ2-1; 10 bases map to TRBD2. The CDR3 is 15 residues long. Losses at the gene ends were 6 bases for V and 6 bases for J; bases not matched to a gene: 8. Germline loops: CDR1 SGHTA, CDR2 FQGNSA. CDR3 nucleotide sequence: TGTGCCAGCAGGGCTCCGGGACTAGCGACCAATGAGCAGTTCTTC. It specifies CASRAPGLATNEQFF.

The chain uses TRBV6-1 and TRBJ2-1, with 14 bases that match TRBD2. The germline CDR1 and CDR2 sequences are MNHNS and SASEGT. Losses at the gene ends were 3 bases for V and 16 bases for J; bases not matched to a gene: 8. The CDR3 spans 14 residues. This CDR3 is CASSEGSTSGRAFF. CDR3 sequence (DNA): TGTGCCAGCAGTGAGGGATCGACTAGCGGGAGGGCTTTCTTC.

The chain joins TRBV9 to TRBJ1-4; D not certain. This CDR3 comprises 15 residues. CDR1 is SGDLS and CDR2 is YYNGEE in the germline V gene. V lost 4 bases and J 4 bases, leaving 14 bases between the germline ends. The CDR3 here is CASSPSPAFNEKLFF. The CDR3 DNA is TGTGCCAGCAGCCCCTCCCCAGCCTTTAATGAAAAACTGTTTTTT. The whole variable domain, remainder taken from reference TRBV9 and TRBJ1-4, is DSGVTQTPKHLITATGQRVTLRCSPRSGDLSVYWYQQSLDQGLQFLIQYYNGEERAKGNILERFSAQQFPDLHSELNLSSLELGDSALYFCASSPSPAFNEKLFFGSGTQLSVL.

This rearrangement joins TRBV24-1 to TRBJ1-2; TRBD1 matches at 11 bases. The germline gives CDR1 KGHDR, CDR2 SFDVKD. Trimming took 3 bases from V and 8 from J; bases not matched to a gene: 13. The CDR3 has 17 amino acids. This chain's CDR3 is CATSDPREGDRGAGYTF. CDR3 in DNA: TGTGCCACCAGTGATCCCCGTGAGGGGGACAGGGGGGCCGGCTACACCTTC.

In nucleotides, the CDR3 is TGTGCCAGCAGCGTAGTTGGGTCTAGCGGGATCTACGAGCAGTACTTC. Translating it yields CASSVVGSSGIYEQYF. The rearrangement uses TRBV9 and TRBJ2-7, with 9 bases fitting TRBD2. Germline CDR1 and CDR2: SGDLS and YYNGEE. The CDR3 contains 16 residues. V lost 0 bases to trimming and J lost 3 bases; unmatched junction nucleotides: 7.

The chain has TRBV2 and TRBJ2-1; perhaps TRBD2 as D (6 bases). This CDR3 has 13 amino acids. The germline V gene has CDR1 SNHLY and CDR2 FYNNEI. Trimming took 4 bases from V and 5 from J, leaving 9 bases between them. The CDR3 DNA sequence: TGTGCCAGCAGTGGCGGACTAAACAATGAGCAGTTCTTC. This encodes CASSGGLNNEQFF. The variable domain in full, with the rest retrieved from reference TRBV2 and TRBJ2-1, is EPEVTQTPSHQVTQMGQEVILRCVPISNHLYFYWYRQILGQKVEFLVSFYNNEISEKSEIFDDQFSVERPDGSNFTLKIRSTKLEDSAMYFCASSGGLNNEQFFGPGTRLTVL.

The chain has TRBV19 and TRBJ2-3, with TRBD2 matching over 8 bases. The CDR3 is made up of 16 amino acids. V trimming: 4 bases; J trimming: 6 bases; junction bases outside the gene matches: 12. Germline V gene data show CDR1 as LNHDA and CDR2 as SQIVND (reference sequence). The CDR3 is CASSNAGTRNSDTQYF. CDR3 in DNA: TGTGCCAGTAGTAACGCCGGGACTAGAAACTCGGATACGCAGTATTTT.

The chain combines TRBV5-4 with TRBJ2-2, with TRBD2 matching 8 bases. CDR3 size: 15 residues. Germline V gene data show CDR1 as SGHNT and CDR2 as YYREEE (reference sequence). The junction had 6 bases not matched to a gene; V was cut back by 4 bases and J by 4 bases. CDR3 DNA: TGTGCCAGCAGCCGGGGACTAGAGGTCACCGGGGAGCTGTTTTTT. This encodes CASSRGLEVTGELFF.

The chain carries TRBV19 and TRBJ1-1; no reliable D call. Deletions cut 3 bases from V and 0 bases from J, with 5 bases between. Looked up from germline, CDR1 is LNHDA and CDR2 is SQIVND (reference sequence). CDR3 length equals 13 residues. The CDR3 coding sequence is TGTGCCAGTAGTATCGACATGAACACTGAAGCTTTCTTT. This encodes CASSIDMNTEAFF.

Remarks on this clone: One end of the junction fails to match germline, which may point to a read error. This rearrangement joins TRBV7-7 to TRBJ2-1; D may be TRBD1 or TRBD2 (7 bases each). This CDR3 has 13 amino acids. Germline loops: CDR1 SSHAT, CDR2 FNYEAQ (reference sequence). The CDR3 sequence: CASSPRGGLYQFF. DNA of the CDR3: TGTGCTAGCAGCCCCAGGGGGGGACTCTACCAGTTCTTC.

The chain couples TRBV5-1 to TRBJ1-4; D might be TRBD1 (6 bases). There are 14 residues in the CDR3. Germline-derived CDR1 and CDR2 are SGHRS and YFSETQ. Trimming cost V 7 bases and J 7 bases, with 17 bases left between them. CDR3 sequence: CASSMGGAGEKLFF. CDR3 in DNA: TGCGCCAGCTCCATGGGGGGGGCCGGTGAAAAACTGTTTTTT.

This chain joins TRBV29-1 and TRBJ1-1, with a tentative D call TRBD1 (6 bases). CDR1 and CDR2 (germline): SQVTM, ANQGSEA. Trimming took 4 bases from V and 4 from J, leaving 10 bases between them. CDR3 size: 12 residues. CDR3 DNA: TGCAGCGTTGGACAGGCTGGCACTGAAGCTTTCTTT. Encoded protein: CSVGQAGTEAFF.

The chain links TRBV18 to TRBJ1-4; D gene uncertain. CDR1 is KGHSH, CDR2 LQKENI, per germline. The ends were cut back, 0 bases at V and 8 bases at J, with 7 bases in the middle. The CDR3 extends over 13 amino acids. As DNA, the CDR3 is TGTGCCAGCTCACCACCCCCTCGAGAAAAACTGTTTTTT. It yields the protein CASSPPPREKLFF.

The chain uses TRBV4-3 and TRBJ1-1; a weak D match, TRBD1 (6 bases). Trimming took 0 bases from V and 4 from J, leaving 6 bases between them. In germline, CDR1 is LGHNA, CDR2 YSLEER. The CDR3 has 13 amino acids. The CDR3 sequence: CASSQDRGTEAFF. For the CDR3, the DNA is TGCGCCAGCAGCCAAGACAGGGGCACTGAAGCTTTCTTT.

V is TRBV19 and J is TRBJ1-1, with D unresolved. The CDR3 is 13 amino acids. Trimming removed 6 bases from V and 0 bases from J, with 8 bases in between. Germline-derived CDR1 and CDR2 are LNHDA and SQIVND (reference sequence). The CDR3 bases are TGTGCCAGTAGGGCCTTGGTGAACACTGAAGCTTTCTTT. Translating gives CASRALVNTEAFF.

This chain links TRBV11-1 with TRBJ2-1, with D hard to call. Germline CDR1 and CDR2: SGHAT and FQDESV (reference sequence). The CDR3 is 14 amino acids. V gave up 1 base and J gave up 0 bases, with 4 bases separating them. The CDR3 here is CASSLGLSYNEQFF. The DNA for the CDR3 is TGTGCCAGCAGCTTAGGACTCTCCTACAATGAGCAGTTCTTC.

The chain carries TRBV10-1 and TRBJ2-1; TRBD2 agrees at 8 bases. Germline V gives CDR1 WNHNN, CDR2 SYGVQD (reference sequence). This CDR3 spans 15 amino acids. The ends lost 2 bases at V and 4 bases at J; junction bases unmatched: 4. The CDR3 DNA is TGCGCCAGCAGTGAGACTAGCGGCCCTTACAATGAGCAGTTCTTC. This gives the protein CASSETSGPYNEQFF.

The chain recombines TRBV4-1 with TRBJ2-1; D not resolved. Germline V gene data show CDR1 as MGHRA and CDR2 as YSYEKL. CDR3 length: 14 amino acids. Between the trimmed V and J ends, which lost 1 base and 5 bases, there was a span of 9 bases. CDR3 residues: CASSQVGRDNEQFF. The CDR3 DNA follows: TGCGCCAGCAGCCAAGTGGGCAGAGACAATGAGCAGTTCTTC.

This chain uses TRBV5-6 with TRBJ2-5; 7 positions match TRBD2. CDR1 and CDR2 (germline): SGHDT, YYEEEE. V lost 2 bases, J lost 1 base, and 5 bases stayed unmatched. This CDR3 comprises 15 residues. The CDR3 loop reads CASSLSRLAQETQYF. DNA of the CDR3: TGTGCCAGCAGCTTATCGAGACTAGCCCAAGAGACCCAGTACTTC.

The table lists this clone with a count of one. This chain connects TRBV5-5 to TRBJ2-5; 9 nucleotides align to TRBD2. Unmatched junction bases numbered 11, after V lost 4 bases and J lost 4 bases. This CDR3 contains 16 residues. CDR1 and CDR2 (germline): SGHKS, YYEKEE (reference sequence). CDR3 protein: CASSPGGGATGETQYF. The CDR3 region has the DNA TGTGCCAGCAGCCCCGGCGGGGGGGCCACTGGAGAGACCCAGTACTTC.

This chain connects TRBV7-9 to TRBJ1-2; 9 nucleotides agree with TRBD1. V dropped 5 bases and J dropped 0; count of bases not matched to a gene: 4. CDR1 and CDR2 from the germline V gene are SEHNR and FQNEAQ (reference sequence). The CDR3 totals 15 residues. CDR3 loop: CASSPWDRANYGYTF. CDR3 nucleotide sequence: TGTGCCAGCAGCCCGTGGGACAGGGCTAACTATGGCTACACCTTC.

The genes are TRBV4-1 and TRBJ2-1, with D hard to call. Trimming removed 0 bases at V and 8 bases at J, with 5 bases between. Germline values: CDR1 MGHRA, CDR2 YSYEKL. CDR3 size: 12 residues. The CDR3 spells CASSQDGYEQFF. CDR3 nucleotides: TGCGCCAGCAGCCAAGATGGGTATGAGCAGTTCTTC.

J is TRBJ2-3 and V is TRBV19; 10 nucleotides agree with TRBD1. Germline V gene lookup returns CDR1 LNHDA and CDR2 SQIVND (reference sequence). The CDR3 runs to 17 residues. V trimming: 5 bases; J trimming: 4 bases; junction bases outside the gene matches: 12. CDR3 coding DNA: TGTGCCAGTAGTTCCACACTTGGACAGGGGGTAGCAGATACGCAGTATTTT. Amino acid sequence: CASSSTLGQGVADTQYF.

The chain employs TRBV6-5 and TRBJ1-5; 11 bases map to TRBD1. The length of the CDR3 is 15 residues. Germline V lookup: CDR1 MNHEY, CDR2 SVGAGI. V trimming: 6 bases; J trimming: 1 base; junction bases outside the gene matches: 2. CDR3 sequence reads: CASSRDRGSNQPQHF. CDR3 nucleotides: TGTGCCAGCAGCAGGGACAGGGGGAGCAATCAGCCCCAGCATTTT.

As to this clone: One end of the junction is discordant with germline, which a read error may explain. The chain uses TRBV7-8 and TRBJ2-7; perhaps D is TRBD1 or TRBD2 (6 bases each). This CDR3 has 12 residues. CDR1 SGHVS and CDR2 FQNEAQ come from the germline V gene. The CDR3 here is CASSLTGASVLF. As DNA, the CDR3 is TGTGCCAGCAGCCTCACGGGGGCTAGCGTTCTCTTC.

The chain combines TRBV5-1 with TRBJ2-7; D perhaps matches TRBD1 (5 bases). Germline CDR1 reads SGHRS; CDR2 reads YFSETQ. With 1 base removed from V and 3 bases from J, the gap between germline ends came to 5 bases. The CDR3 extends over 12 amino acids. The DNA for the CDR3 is TGCGCCAGCAGCTTGACAGGCTACGAGCAGTACTTC. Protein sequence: CASSLTGYEQYF.

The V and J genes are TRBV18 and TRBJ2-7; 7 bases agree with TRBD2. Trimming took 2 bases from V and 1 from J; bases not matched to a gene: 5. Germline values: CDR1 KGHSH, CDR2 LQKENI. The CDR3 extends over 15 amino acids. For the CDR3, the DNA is TGTGCCAGCTCACCATCAAGCGGGACGTCCTACGAGCAGTACTTC. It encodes CASSPSSGTSYEQYF. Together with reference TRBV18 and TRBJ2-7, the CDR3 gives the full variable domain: NAGVMQNPRHLVRRRGQEARLRCSPMKGHSHVYWYRQLPEEGLKFMVYLQKENIIDESGMPKERFSAEFPKEGPSILRIQQVVRGDSAAYFCASSPSSGTSYEQYFGPGTRLTVT.